This T cell receptor beta chain was found in a study of identical twins listed by TCRdb under 2016. In terms of the full investigation: TCR alpha and beta repertoires from monozygotic twins, unrelated adults of various ages and cord blood were deep-sequenced to test whether fetal clonotypes persist. To rule out contamination, replicate twin experiments were performed at different times with different library preparation protocols.

Every donor in the study was a healthy Caucasian. The twin cohort consisted of three pairs of female monozygotic twins, all aged 18 to 29 years. Miltenyi CD45RO+ enrichment and human naive T-cell isolation kits were used to isolate memory (CD45RO+) and naive T cells from PBMC. Looking up the germline V gene (reference sequence) yields CDR1 DFQATT and CDR2 SNEGSKA. The cysteine opens and the phenylalanine closes a CDR3 of 17 amino acids. The retained sequence is limited to the CDR3, 51 bases, with the frame set at the first base. The germline ends are 30 bases apart after V is trimmed by 6 bases and J by 7 bases. Here is what the overall study found, with its caveats: A weaker excess of twin sharing was found in beta out-of-frame sequences because the signal-to-noise ratio was lowered by fewer shared sequences. In monozygotic twins, recombination models systematically underestimated out-of-frame TCR alpha sharing, but the models matched the sharing seen between unrelated individuals. Because the same donors could not be followed over many years, the conclusions relied on cross-sectional statistical analysis. Compared with coincidental sharing between unrelated individuals, out-of-frame TCR alpha sequences shared between twins had an excess of sequences with low generation probability. Invariant T cells such as MAIT and iNKT could partly confound zero-insertion analyses, although diverse VJ usage argued against such confounding for most clonotypes. Abundant cord blood beta clonotypes carried fewer insertions; young adult naive repertoires showed a weaker similar trend, while memory repertoires showed none.

This clonotype was counted between two and nine times. The clone's antigen remains unknown. No quality values exist for individual bases; no much larger clone is one base distant. The library relied on 5' RACE. Instrument used: Illumina HiSeq 2000. Template switching introduced a universal primer binding site; the final cDNA contained a unique molecular identifier, enabling accurate counting of TCR cDNA molecules. Specific primers in the conserved constant-segment region were used to synthesize first-strand cDNA for the TCR alpha and beta chains. To control for contamination, every cDNA library was double barcoded, receiving both a SMART-Mk sample barcode and Illumina barcodes. Two successive PCR steps introduced TruSeq adapter sequences along with Illumina sample barcodes. The Illumina HiSeq platform was used with custom primers to sequence TCR alpha and beta cDNA libraries. The original pipeline was this. MiGEC processed the raw reads to extract unique molecular identifiers, while MiXCR was used to determine the CDR3 positions. Recombination models were inferred per individual with the repgenHMM and IGoR tools using an EM algorithm. Shared clonotype analysis was performed with the tcR package in R, normalizing sharing by the product of cloneset sizes. Out-of-frame nonproductive sequences were analyzed to study raw recombination free of thymic and clonal selection effects. TCRdb handled the public reads itself, with Q25 trimming in fastp and clone calling in MiXCR, and kept productive beta chains. Rows are combined by CDR3 protein, so each entry shows the most common genes and DNA. TCRdb assigned the V and J calls; the authors' analysis was not used. Counted in this sample were 200,000 to 250,000 distinct CDR3 sequences; about 13% of them appeared once. The top ten constitute roughly 4.2% of the sample.

A further study also used this sample, focusing on yellow fever vaccine responses in identical twins. Reported in the second study: The authors reported that the T cell response to vaccination in identical twins appeared partly convergent and partly personalized. Focusing on identical twins, the study followed the T cell clones that responded to the vaccine, and did so with precision.

The source of this sequence is a woman under 30 in good health. The V gene is TRBV20-1 and the J gene is TRBJ1-2; a confident D gene designation cannot be given. Sequenced: memory (CD45RO+) T cells sorted from blood. The sample's cell subset or site label, decoded: CD45RO+ enriched T cells. The CDR3 reads CSALHFLWGSGRGGYTF. The sequenced DNA is TGCAGTGCCCTACACTTCCTTTGGGGTAGTGGGAGAGGTGGCTACACCTTC.